Listed here are 7 T cell receptor beta chains from one sample, sequenced in a study of blood T cells in healthy people across ages. A sample-barcoded 5' primer and a J-beta primer mix were used in a second PCR of roughly 6 to 11 cycles. TCRdb itself ran the 5' RACE reads through MiXCR, one entry per CDR3 protein. The sample includes about 1.4 million distinct CDR3 sequences, around 55% of them seen just once. The sample was blood. The receptors originated from a man younger than 35 in good health.

The chain recombines TRBV25-1 with TRBJ2-4; 9 nucleotides align to TRBD1. Trimming took 2 bases from V and 7 from J; bases not matched to a gene: 9. This CDR3 has 16 amino acids. Germline V CDR1 and CDR2: MGHDK, SYGVNS. DNA for the CDR3: TGTGCCAGCAGTGAACCTACAGGGGGCGTGGGTAACATTCAGTACTTC. Protein: CASSEPTGGVGNIQYF.

In its sample, this clonotype was seen once. V is TRBV10-3 and J is TRBJ2-1; TRBD1 matches 9 bases. Near its end, the DNA agrees better with TRBJ2-7, so the J call may be wrong. Germline V gene sequence: CDR1 ENHRY, CDR2 SYGVKD. CDR3 length: 15 residues. The DNA for the CDR3 is TGTGCCATCAGTGCGGGACAGGGTGGAGGCAATGAGCAGTACTTC. Translating gives CAISAGQGGGNEQYF.

This clonotype has at least ten counts. The rearrangement links TRBV12-3 or TRBV12-4 to TRBJ1-1; TRBD1 agrees at 7 bases. With 7 bases clipped from V and 4 bases from J, the junction kept 9 bases outside the gene matches. The CDR3 consists of 14 residues. CDR3 residues: CASKTTGYGTEAFF. The CDR3, as DNA: TGTGCCAGCAAAACGACAGGGTATGGCACTGAAGCTTTCTTT.

The table lists this clonotype with a few counts. The rearrangement joins TRBV7-2 to TRBJ2-7; D unresolved. Trimming stripped 5 bases from V and 6 bases from J, with 20 bases between. CDR1 SGHTA and CDR2 FQGNSA come from the germline V gene. The CDR3 runs to 15 residues. The CDR3 is CASSPAAVPSSEQYF. The CDR3 nucleotides are TGTGCCAGCAGCCCGGCAGCCGTTCCGAGCAGCGAGCAGTACTTC.

The V gene is TRBV4-1, the J gene TRBJ1-1; D uncertain. The CDR3 is 13 amino acids. CDR1 is MGHRA, CDR2 YSYEKL, per germline. V was trimmed by 4 bases and J by 6 bases, leaving 12 bases between them. This CDR3 reads CASSPMTGAEAFF. CDR3 DNA: TGCGCCAGCAGCCCAATGACCGGCGCTGAAGCTTTCTTT.

The J gene is TRBJ2-7, the V gene TRBV5-1, with 7 bases fitting TRBD2. The CDR3 length is 14 residues. V lost 4 bases and J lost 2; bases outside the gene matches: 6. From germline, CDR1 is SGHRS and CDR2 YFSETQ. CDR3 protein: CASSESGETYEQYF. For the CDR3, the DNA is TGCGCCAGCAGCGAGAGCGGGGAGACCTACGAGCAGTACTTC.

V is TRBV7-6 and J is TRBJ2-3, with D perhaps TRBD1 (7 bases). CDR1 is SGHVS, CDR2 FNYEAQ, per germline. The CDR3 length is 16 residues. V shed 5 bases and J shed 2 bases, with 17 bases lying between them. The CDR3 DNA reads TGTGCCAGCAGCGAATTACAGGGGAGGTCCACAGATACGCAGTATTTT. This translates into CASSELQGRSTDTQYF.